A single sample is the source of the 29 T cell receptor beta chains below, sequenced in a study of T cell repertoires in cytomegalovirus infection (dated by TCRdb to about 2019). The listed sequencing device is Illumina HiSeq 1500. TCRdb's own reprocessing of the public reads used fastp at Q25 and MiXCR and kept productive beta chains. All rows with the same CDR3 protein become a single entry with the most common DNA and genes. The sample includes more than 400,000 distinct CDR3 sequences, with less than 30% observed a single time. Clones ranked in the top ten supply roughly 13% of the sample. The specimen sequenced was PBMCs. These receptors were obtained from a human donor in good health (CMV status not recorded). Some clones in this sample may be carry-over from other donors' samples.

CDR3 sequence (DNA): TGTGCCAGCAGTTACTCGGGAGGGGCTGCCTACAATGAGCAGTTCTTC. Translated, it gives CASSYSGGAAYNEQFF. The chain combines TRBV6-6 with TRBJ2-1; TRBD2 matches at 7 bases. The CDR3 consists of 16 residues. Per germline, CDR1 MNHNY and CDR2 SVGAGI (reference sequence). V lost 0 bases to trimming and J lost 2 bases; unmatched junction nucleotides: 4.

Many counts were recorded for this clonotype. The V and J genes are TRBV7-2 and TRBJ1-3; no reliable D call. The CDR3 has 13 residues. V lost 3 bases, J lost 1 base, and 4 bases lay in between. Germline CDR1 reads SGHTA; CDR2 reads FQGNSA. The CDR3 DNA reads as TGTGCCAGCAGCTTTAAATCTGGAAACACCATATATTTT. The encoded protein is CASSFKSGNTIYF.

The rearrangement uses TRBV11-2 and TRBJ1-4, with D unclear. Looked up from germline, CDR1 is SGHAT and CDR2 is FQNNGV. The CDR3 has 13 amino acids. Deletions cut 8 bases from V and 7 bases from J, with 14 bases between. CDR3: CASGRSRSEKLFF. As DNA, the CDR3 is TGTGCCAGCGGACGGTCGAGGAGTGAAAAACTGTTTTTT. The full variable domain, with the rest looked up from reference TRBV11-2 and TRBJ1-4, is EAGVAQSPRYKIIEKRQSVAFWCNPISGHATLYWYQQILGQGPKLLIQFQNNGVVDDSQLPKDRFSAERLKGVDSTLKIQPAKLEDSAVYLCASGRSRSEKLFFGSGTQLSVL.

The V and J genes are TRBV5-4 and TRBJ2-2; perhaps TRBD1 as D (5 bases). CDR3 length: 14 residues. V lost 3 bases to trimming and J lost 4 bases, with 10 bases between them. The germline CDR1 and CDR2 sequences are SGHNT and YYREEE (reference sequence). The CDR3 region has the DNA TGTGCCAGCAGCTGGGTGGGGCGCACCGGGGAGCTGTTTTTT. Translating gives CASSWVGRTGELFF. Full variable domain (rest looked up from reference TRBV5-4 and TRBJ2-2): ETGVTQSPTHLIKTRGQQVTLRCSSQSGHNTVSWYQQALGQGPQFIFQYYREEENGRGNFPPRFSGLQFPNYSSELNVNALELDDSALYLCASSWVGRTGELFFGEGSRLTVL.

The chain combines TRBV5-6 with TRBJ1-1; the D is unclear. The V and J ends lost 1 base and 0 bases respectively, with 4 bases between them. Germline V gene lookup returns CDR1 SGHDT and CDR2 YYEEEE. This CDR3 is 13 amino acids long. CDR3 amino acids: CASSLSMNTEAFF. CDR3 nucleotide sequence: TGTGCCAGCAGCTTGTCAATGAACACTGAAGCTTTCTTT.

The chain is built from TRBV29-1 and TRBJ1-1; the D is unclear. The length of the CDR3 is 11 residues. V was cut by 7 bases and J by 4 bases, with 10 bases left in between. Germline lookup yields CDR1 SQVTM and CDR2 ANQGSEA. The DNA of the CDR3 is TGCAGCGCGACTCGGAGCACTGAAGCTTTCTTT. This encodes CSATRSTEAFF.

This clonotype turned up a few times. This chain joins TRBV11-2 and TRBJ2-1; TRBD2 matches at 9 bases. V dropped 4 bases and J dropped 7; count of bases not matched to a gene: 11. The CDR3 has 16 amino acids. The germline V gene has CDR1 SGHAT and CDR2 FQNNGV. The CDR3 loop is CASSSQASGIYNEQFF. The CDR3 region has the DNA TGTGCCAGCAGCTCACAGGCTAGCGGGATTTATAATGAGCAGTTCTTC.

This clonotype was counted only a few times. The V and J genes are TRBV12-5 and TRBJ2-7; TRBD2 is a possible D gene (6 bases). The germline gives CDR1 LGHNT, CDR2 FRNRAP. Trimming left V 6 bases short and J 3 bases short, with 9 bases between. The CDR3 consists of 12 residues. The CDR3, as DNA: TGTGCTAGTGGACGGGGGTTCTACGAGCAGTACTTC. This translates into CASGRGFYEQYF.

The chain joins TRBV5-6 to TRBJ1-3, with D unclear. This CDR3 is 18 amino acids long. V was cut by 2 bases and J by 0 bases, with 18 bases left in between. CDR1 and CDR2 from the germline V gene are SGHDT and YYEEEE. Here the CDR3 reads CASSFFGRRTYSGNTIYF. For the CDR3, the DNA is TGTGCCAGCAGCTTTTTCGGACGAAGAACCTACTCTGGAAACACCATATATTTT.

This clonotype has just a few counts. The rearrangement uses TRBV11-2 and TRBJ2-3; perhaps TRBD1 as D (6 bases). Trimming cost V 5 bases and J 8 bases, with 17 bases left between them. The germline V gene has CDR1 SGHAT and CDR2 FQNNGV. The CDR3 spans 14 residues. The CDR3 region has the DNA TGTGCCAGCAGCCCTCAGGGGTCCGGCGTTACGCAGTATTTT. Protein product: CASSPQGSGVTQYF.

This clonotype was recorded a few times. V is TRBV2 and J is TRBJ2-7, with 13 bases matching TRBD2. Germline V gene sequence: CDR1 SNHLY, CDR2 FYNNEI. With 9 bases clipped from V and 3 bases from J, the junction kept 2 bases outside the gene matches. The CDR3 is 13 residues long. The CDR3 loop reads CARRTSGSYEQYV. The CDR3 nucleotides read TGTGCCAGAAGGACTAGCGGGAGCTACGAGCAGTACGTC.

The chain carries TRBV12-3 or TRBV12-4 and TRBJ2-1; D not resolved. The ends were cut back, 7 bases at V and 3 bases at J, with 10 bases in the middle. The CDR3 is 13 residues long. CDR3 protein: CASTWTIYNEQFF. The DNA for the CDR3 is TGTGCCAGCACCTGGACCATCTACAATGAGCAGTTCTTC.

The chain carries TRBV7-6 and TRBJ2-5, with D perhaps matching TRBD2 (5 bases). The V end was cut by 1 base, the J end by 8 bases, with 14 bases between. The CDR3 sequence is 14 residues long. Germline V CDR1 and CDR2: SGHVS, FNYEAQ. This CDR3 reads CASSLGYTDLTQYF. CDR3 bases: TGTGCCAGCAGCTTAGGTTACACGGACTTAACCCAGTACTTC.

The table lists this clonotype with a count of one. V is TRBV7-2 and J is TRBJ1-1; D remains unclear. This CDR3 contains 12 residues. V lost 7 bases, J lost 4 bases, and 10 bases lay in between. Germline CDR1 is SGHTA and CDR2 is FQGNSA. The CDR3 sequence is CASNFWGTEAFF. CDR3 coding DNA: TGTGCCAGCAACTTTTGGGGCACTGAAGCTTTCTTT.

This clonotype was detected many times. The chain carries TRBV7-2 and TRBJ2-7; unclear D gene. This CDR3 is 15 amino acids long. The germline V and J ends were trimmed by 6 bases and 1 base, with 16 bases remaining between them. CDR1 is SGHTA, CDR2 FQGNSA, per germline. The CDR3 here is CASSTTSTLSYEQYF. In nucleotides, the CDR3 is TGTGCCAGCAGTACTACATCGACCCTTTCCTACGAGCAGTACTTC.

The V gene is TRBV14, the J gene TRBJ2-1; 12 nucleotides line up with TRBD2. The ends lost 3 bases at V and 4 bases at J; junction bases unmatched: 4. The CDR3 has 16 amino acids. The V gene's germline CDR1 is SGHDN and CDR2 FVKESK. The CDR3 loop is CASSQGLAGTYNEQFF. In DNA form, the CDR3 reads TGTGCCAGCAGCCAGGGACTAGCGGGCACTTACAATGAGCAGTTCTTC.

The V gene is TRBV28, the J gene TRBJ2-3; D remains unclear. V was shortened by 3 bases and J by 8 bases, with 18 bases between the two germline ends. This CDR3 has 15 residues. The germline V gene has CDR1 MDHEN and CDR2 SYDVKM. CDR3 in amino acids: CASSFVPADQSTQYF. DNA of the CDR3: TGTGCCAGCAGTTTTGTTCCGGCTGATCAGAGTACGCAGTATTTT. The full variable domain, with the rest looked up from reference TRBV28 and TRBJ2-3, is DVKVTQSSRYLVKRTGEKVFLECVQDMDHENMFWYRQDPGLGLRLIYFSYDVKMKEKGDIPEGYSVSREKKERFSLILESASTNQTSMYLCASSFVPADQSTQYFGPGTRLTVL.

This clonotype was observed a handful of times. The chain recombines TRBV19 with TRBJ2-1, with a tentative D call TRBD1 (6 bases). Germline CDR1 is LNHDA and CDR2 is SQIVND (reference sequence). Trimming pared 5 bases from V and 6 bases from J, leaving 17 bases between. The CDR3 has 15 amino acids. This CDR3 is CASSQILRDINEQFF. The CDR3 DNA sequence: TGTGCCAGTAGTCAAATCCTCCGGGACATCAATGAGCAGTTCTTC.

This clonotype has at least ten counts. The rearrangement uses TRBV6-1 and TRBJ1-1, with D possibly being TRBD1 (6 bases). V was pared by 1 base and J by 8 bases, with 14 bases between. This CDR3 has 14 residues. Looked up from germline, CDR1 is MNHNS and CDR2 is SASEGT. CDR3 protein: CASSEEGVYLEAFF. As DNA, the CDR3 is TGTGCCAGCAGTGAAGAGGGGGTGTATTTAGAAGCTTTCTTT.

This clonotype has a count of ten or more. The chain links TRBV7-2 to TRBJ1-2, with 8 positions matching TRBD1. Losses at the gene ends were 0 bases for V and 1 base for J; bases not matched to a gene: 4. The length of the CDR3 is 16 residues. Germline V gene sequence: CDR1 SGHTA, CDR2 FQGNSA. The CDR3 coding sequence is TGTGCCAGCAGCTTAGCGCAGGGGGCCCTTAACTATGGCTACACCTTC. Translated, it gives CASSLAQGALNYGYTF.

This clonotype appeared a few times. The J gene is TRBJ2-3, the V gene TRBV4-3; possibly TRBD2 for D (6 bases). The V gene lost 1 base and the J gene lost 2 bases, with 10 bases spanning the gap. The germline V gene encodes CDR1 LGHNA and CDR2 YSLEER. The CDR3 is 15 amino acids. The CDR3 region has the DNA TGCGCCAGCAGCCAAGGTGGCGGGATCACAGATACGCAGTATTTT. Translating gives CASSQGGGITDTQYF.

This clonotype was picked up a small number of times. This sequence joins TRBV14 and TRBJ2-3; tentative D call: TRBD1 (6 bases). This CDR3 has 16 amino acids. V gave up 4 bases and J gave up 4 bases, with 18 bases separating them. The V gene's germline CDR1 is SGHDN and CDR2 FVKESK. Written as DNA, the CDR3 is TGTGCCAGCAGCCCCACCAGGGGTCCGGAGGCAGATACGCAGTATTTT. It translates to CASSPTRGPEADTQYF.

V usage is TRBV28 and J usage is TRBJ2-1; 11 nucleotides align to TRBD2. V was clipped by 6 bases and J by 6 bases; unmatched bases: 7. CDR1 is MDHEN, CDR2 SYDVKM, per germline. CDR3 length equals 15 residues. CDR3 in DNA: TGTGCCAGCAGACTGACTAGCGGGACTCCCAATGAGCAGTTCTTC. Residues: CASRLTSGTPNEQFF.

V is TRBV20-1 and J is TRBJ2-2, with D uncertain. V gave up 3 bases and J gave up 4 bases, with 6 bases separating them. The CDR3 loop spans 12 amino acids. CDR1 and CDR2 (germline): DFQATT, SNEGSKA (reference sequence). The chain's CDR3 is CSASGVTGELFF. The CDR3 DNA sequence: TGCAGTGCTAGTGGAGTCACCGGGGAGCTGTTTTTT.

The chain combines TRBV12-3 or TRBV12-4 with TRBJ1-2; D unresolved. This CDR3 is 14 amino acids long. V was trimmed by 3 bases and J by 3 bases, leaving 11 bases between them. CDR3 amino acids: CASSLPGSYYGYTF. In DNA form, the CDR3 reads TGTGCCAGCAGTTTGCCAGGTTCCTACTATGGCTACACCTTC.

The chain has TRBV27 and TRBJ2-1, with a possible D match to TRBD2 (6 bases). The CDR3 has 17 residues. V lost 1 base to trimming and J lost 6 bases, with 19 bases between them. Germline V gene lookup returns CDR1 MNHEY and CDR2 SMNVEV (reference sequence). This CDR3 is CASSLWLGGDTFNEQFF. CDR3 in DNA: TGTGCCAGCAGTTTATGGCTGGGGGGAGACACATTCAATGAGCAGTTCTTC.

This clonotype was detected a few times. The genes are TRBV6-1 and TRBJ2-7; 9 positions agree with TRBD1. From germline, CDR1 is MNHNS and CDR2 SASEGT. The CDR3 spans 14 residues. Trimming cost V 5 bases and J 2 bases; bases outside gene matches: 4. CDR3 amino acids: CASSRGTGTYEQYF. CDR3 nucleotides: TGTGCCAGCAGTAGGGGGACAGGGACCTACGAGCAGTACTTC.

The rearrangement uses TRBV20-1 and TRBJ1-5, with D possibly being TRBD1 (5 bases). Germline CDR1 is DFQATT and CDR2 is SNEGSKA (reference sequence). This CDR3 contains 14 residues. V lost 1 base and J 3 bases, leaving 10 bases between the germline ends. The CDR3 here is CSARAGGNNQPQHF. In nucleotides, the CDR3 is TGCAGTGCTAGAGCGGGGGGAAACAATCAGCCCCAGCATTTT.

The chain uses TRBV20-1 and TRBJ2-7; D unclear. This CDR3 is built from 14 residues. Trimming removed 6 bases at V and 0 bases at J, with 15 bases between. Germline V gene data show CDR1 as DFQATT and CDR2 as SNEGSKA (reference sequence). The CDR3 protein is CSANPRRTSYEQYF. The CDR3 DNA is TGCAGTGCCAATCCACGGCGGACCTCCTACGAGCAGTACTTC.